The rows below give T cell receptor beta chains drawn from one sample of a study of shared clonotypes between healthy human individuals. Data came from immunoSEQ multiplex PCR; TCRdb stores just in-frame clones and leaves some out. This table holds around 2.5 million clones, more than 85% found once. The sequenced sample consisted of naive CD4+ T cells from PBMCs. The receptors were sampled from a man aged 18 to 29 in good health. Some clones in this sample may be carry-over from other donors' samples. Both conserved end residues are trimmed from each CDR3.

>TRBV4-2|TRBJ2-5|13
ASSRDSGTQETQY
>TRBV5-5|TRBJ1-4|11
ASSISTNEKLF
>TRBV6-1|TRBJ1-2|11
ASRTAGNYGYT
>TRBV5-1|TRBJ2-6|14
ASSTGRISGANVLT
>TRBV5-6|TRBJ2-7|13
ASSLVGGKLGEQY
>TRBV11-2|TRBJ2-2|13
ASSLVTLNTGELF
>TRBV7-2|TRBJ2-7|10
ASSSPGREQY
>TRBV7-2|TRBJ2-7|11
ASSSGGPYEQY
>TRBV7-3|TRBJ2-3|13
ASSPTGGRTDTQY
>TRBV29-1|TRBJ2-3|12
SVRGAGVTDTQY
>TRBV4-1|TRBJ1-2|14
ASSDPLKGVNYGYT
>TRBV10-3|TRBJ1-1|13
ASWGLTGGGTEAF
>TRBV5-1|TRBJ1-1|14
ASSVGDRGLNTEAF
>TRBV7-3|TRBJ2-2|13
ASSFGTGVTGELF
>TRBV30|TRBJ1-5|9
AWSTQGPQH
>TRBV5-8|TRBJ2-5|14
ASSSGTSRSGETQY
>TRBV18|TRBJ1-1|12
ASSPQGSDTEAF